This T cell receptor (beta chain) was sequenced in a study of early T cells in non-severe SARS-CoV-2 infection (dated by TCRdb to the early 2020s). Study-wide context: Bulk RNA from unsorted whole blood was used for TCR sequencing, so alpha and beta chains could not be paired.

V is pruned by 5 bases and J by 15 bases, leaving 10 bases of the junction without a gene match. CDR1 MNHEY and CDR2 SVGEGT were looked up in the germline V gene. From cysteine to phenylalanine, the CDR3 is 12 amino acids long. This entry keeps only the CDR3 DNA: 36 bases, framed from base 1. The method was 5' RACE. Sequenced using a NextSeq 500. To correct for sequencing error and PCR bias, the TCR library protocol tagged individual cDNA molecules with unique molecular identifiers. TCR alpha and beta chains were both sequenced, and the abundances of alpha and beta sequences in each sample were closely correlated with each other. Under the source paper's analysis protocol: Decombinator V4 was used to perform V gene, J gene and CDR3 annotation of TCR sequences. Expanded TCRs were defined as changing significantly between any two time points under a Poisson model with p below 0.0001. Abundances of TCRs were expressed as counts per million after normalisation to the total number of TCRs sequenced in each sample. TRAV1-2 paired with TRAJ12, TRAJ20 or TRAJ33 defined MAIT TCRs, while TRAV10 paired with TRAJ18 defined iNKT TCRs. VDJdb, accessed 1 November 2021, was searched for CMV, EBV and SARS-CoV-2 annotated TCRs, excluding TCRs annotated for multiple antigens. Starting from the raw public reads, TCRdb applied fastp trimming at Q25, assembled clones with MiXCR and retained in-frame beta chains. Each entry merges the rows of one CDR3 protein and shows their most common DNA and genes. TCRdb assigned the V and J calls; the authors' analysis was not used. For this sample there are around 67,000 distinct CDR3 sequences; 12% appear just once. The ten top clones hold approximately 6.4% of the sample.

General study outcomes and caveats: Matching against VDJdb was skewed toward anti-spike CD8 responses, likely underestimated virus-specific expansions, and missed private and CD4 specificities.

This clonotype was picked up many times. The antigen it recognizes is unknown. Base qualities are not at hand, and no much larger clone is one base apart. The study was a case-control design nested within a healthcare worker cohort in London, UK, with weekly nasopharyngeal swab PCR tests and blood sampling. Between 23 and 31 March 2020, the week of the UK lockdown, healthcare workers were enrolled and then followed up weekly for as long as 16 weeks. The chain links TRBV6-2 or TRBV6-3 with TRBJ2-1; the junction holds 7 bases that match TRBD2. Specimen: whole blood. The TCR comes from an adult who was a healthcare worker with PCR-confirmed SARS-CoV-2 infection or an uninfected control (not recorded which). In nucleotide form, the sequence is TGTGCCAGCAGTACGTCCGGGACTACGGGGTTCTTC. Its product reads: CASSTSGTTGFF.